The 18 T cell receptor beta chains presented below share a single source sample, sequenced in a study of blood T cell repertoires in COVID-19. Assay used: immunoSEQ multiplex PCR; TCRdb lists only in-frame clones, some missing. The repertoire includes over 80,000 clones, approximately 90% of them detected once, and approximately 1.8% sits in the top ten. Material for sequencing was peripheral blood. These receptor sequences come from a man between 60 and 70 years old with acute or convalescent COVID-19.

The CDR3 region is CASTGVGNQPQHF. CDR3 in DNA: TGTGCCAGCACAGGGGTCGGCAATCAGCCCCAGCATTTT. This chain connects TRBV6-6 to TRBJ1-5; possible D gene TRBD1, 6 bases. The CDR3 is made up of 13 amino acids. V was pared by 7 bases and J by 2 bases, with 9 bases between. CDR1 is MNHNY and CDR2 is SVGAGI in the germline V gene (reference sequence).

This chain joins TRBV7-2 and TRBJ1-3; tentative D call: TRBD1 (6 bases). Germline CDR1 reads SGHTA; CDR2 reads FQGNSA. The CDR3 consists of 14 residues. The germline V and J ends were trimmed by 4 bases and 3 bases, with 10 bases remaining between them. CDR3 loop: CASSSQGIGNTIYF. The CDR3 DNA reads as TGTGCCAGCAGCTCGCAGGGGATTGGAAACACCATATATTTT.

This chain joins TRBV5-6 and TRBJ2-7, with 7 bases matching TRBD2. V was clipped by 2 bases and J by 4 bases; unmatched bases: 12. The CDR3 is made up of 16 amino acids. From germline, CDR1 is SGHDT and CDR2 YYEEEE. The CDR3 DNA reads TGTGCCAGCAGCTTTTTTAGCGGGTCCAGGGCGTACGAGCAGTACTTC. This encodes CASSFFSGSRAYEQYF.

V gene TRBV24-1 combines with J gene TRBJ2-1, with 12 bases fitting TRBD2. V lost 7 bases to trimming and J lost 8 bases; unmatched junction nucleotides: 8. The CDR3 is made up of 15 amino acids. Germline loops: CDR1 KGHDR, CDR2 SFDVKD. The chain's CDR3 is CATRQTSGRLHEQFF. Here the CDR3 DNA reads TGTGCCACCAGGCAAACTAGCGGGAGGTTGCATGAGCAGTTCTTC.

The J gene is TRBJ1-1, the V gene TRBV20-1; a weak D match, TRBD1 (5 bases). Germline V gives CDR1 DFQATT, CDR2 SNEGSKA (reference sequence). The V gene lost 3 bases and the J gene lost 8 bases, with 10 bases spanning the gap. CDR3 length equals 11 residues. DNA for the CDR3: TGCAGTGCTAGGATCAGGGAAGAAGCTTTCTTT. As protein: CSARIREEAFF.

The CDR3 loop is CASSVGEGRRETQYF. CDR3 DNA sequence: TGTGCCAGCAGCGTCGGGGAGGGCCGGCGGGAGACCCAGTACTTC. This rearrangement joins TRBV9 to TRBJ2-5, with 7 nucleotides matching TRBD2. This CDR3 comprises 15 residues. V was clipped by 2 bases and J by 5 bases; unmatched bases: 9. CDR1 is SGDLS, CDR2 YYNGEE, per germline. The full variable domain, with the rest looked up from reference TRBV9 and TRBJ2-5, is DSGVTQTPKHLITATGQRVTLRCSPRSGDLSVYWYQQSLDQGLQFLIQYYNGEERAKGNILERFSAQQFPDLHSELNLSSLELGDSALYFCASSVGEGRRETQYFGPGTRLLVL.

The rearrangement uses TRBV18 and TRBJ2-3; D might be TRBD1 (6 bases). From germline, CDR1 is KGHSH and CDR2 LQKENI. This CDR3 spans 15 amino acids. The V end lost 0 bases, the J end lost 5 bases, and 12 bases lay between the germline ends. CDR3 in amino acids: CASSPPDSQRDTQYF. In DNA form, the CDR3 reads TGTGCCAGCTCACCACCGGACAGCCAGAGAGATACGCAGTATTTT.

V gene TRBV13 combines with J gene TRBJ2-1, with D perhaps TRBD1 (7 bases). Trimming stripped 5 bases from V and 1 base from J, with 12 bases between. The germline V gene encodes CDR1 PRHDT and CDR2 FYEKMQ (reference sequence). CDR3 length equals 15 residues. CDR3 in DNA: TGTGCCAGCAGCCCGCCAGGGGGGTCCTACAATGAGCAGTTCTTC. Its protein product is CASSPPGGSYNEQFF.

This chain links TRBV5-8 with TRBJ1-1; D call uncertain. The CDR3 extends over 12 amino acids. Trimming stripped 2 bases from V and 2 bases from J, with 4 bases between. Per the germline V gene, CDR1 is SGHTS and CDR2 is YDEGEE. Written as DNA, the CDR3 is TGTGCCAGCAGCTTAATAAACACTGAAGCTTTCTTT. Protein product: CASSLINTEAFF.

CDR3 in amino acids: CASSSDRGSNQPQHF. In DNA, the CDR3 is TGTGCCAGCAGTTCGGACAGGGGAAGCAATCAGCCCCAGCATTTT. The J gene is TRBJ1-5, the V gene TRBV2; TRBD1 matches at 9 bases. J lost 1 base, V lost 5 bases, and 3 bases had no gene match. CDR3 length: 15 amino acids. Germline V gives CDR1 SNHLY, CDR2 FYNNEI.

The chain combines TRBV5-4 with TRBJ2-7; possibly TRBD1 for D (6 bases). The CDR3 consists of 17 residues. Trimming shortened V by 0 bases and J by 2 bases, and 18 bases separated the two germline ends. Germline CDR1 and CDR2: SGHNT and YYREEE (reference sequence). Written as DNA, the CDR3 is TGTGCCAGCAGCTTGGGCCTGGGCTCAGGGGCCCCCTACGAGCAGTACTTC. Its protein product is CASSLGLGSGAPYEQYF.

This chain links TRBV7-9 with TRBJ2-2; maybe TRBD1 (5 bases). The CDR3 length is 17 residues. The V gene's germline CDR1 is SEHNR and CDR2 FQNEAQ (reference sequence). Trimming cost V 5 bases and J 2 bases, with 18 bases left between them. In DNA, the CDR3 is TGTGCCAGCAGCCCCCCCGGCTCAGGGATCAACACCGGGGAGCTGTTTTTT. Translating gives CASSPPGSGINTGELFF.

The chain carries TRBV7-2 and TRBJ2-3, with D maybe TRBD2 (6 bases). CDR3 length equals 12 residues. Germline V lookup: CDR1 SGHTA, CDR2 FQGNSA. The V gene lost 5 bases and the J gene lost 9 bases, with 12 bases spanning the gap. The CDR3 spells CASSAAGLTQYF. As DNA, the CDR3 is TGTGCCAGCAGCGCCGCGGGACTCACGCAGTATTTT. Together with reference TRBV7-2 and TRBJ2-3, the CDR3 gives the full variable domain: GAGVSQSPSNKVTEKGKDVELRCDPISGHTALYWYRQSLGQGLEFLIYFQGNSAPDKSGLPSDRFSAERTGGSVSTLTIQRTQQEDSAVYLCASSAAGLTQYFGPGTRLTVL.

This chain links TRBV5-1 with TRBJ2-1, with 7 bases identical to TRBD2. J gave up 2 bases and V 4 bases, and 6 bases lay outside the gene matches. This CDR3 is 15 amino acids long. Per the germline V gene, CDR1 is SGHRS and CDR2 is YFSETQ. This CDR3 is CASSLFSGPYNEQFF. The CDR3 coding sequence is TGCGCCAGCAGCCTTTTTAGCGGGCCCTACAATGAGCAGTTCTTC.

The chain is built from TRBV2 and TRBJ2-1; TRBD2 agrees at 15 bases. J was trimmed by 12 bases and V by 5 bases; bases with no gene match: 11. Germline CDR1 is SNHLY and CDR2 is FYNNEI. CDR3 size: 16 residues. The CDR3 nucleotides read TGTGCCAGCAGTCAGTGGACTAGCGGGAGGGGAGGGAGGCAGTTCTTC. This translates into CASSQWTSGRGGRQFF.

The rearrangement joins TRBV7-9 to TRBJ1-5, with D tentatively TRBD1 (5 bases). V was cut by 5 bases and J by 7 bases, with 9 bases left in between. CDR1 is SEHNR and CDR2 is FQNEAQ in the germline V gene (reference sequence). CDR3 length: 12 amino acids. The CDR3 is CASSPGGQPQHF. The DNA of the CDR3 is TGTGCCAGCAGCCCTGGGGGGCAGCCCCAGCATTTT.

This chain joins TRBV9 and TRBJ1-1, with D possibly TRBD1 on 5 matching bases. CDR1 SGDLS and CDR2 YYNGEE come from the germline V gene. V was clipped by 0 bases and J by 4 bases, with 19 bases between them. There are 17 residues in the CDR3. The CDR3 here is CASSVDPPGEGGTEAFF. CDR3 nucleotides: TGTGCCAGCAGCGTAGACCCCCCGGGGGAGGGCGGCACTGAAGCTTTCTTT.

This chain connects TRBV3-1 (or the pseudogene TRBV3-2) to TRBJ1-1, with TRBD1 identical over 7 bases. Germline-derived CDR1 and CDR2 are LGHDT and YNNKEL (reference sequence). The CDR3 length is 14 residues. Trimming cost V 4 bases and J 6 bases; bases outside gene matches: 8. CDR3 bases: TGTGCCAGCAGCCCCCAGACAGGGTCGGCTGAAGCTTTCTTT. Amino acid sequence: CASSPQTGSAEAFF.